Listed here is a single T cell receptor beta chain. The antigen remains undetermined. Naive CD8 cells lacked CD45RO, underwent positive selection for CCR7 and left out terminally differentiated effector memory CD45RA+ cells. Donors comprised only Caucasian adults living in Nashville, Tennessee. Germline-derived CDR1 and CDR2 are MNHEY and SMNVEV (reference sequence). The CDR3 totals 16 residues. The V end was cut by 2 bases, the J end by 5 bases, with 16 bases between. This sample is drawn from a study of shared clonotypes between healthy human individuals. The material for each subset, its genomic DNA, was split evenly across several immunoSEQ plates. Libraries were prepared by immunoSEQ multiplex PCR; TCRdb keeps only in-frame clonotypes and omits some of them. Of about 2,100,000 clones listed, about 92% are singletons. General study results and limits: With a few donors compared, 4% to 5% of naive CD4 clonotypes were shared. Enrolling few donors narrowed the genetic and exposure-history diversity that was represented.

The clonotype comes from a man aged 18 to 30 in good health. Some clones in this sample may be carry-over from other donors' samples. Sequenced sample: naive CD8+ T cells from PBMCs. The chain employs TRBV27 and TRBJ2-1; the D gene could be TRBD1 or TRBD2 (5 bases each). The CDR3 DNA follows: TGTGCCAGCAGTTTAGTGTCGGGGCCCTGGAACAATGAGCAGTTCTTC. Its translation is CASSLVSGPWNNEQFF.